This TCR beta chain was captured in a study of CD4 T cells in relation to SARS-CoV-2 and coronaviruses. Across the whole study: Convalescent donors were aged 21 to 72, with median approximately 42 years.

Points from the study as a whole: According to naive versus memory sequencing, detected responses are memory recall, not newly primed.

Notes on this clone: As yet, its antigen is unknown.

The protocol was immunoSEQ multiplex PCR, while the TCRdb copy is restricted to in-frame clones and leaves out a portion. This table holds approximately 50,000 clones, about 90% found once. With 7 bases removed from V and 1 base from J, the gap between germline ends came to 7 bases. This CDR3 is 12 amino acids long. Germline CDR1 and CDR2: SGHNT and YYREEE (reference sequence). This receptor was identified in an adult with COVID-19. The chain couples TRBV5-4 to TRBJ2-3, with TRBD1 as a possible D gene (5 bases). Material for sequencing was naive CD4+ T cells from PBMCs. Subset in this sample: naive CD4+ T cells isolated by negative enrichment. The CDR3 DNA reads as TGTGCCAGCGGGGCCGGCACAGATACGCAGTATTTT. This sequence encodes CASGAGTDTQYF.